The text below deals with one T cell receptor beta chain. Sample treatment: around 19 received Ad26.COV2.S at low or high dose, single or two shots; roughly five received placebo; per-sample allocation not given. Sampling was performed 63 days after the first vaccine or placebo injection. Adults aged 18-55 years in Boston included the donor. The data are from a study of Ad26.COV2.S vaccination and SARS-CoV-2 variants. The V and J ends lost 5 bases and 7 bases respectively, with 2 bases between them. Germline V CDR1 and CDR2: SEHNR, FQNEAQ (reference sequence). The CDR3 is 10 residues long. TCRdb keeps only in-frame clones here, not all; method: immunoSEQ multiplex PCR. The sample consists of about 500,000 clones, roughly nine tenths of them appearing once.

Sequenced material: peripheral blood, taken in a trial of Ad26.COV2.S vaccine versus placebo. V usage is TRBV7-9 and J usage is TRBJ1-4; D is unclear. The TCR originated in a person aged 18-65 years who received the Ad26.COV2.S COVID-19 vaccine or a placebo. The CDR3 bases are TGTGCCAGCAGCGGTGAAAAACTGTTTTTT. Residues: CASSGEKLFF.